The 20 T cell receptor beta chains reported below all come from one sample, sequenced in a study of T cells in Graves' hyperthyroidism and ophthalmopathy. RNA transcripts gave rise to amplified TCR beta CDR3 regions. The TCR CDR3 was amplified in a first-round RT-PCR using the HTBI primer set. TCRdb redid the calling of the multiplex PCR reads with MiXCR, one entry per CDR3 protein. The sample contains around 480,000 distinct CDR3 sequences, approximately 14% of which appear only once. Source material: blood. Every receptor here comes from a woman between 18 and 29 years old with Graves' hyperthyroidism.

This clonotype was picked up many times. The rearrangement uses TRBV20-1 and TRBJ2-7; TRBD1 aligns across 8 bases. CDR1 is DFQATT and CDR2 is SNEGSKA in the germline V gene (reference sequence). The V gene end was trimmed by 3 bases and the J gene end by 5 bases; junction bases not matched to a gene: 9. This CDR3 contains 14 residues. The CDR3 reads CSARAARGLDEQYV. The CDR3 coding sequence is TGCAGTGCTAGGGCCGCCAGGGGGCTTGACGAGCAGTACGTC.

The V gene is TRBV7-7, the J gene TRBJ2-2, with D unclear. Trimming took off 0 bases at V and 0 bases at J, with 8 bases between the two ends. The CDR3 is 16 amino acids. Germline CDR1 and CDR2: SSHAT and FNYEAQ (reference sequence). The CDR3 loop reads CASSLARPPNTGELFF. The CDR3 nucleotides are TGTGCCAGCAGCTTAGCCAGGCCCCCGAACACCGGGGAGCTGTTTTTT.

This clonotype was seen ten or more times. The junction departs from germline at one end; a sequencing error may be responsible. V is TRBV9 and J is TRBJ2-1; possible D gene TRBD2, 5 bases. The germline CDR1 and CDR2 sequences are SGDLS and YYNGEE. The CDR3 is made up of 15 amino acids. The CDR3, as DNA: TGCGCCAGCAGTGAGGGCGGGCCCTCCTACAATGAGCAGTTCTTC. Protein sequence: CASSEGGPSYNEQFF.

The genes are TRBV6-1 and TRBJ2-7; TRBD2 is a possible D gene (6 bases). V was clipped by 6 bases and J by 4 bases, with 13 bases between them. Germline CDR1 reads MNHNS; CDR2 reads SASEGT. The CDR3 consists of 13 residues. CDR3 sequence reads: CASSPRSGYEQYV. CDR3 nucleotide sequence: TGTGCCAGCAGCCCTCGTAGCGGTTACGAGCAGTACGTC.

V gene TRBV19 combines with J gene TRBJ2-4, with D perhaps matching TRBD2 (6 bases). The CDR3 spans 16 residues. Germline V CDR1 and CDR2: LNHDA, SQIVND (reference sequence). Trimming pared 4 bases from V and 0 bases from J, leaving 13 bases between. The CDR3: CASSTTSRLAKNIQYF. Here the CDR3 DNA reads TGTGCCAGTAGTACGACTAGTCGACTAGCCAAAAACATTCAGTACTTC.

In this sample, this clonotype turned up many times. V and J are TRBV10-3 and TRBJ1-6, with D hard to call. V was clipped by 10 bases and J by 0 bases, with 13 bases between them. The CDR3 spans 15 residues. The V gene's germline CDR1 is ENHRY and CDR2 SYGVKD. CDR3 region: CASMEDFSYNSPLHF. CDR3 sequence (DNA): TGTGCCAGCATGGAGGACTTCTCCTATAATTCACCCCTCCACTTT.

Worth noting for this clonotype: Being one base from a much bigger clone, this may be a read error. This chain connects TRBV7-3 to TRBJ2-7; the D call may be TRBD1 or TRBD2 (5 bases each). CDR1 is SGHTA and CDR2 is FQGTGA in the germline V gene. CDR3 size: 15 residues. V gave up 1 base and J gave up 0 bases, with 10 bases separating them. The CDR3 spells CASSLRAGSSYEQYV. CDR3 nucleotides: TGTGCCAGCAGCTTAAGGGCAGGGAGCTCCTACGAGCAGTACGTC.

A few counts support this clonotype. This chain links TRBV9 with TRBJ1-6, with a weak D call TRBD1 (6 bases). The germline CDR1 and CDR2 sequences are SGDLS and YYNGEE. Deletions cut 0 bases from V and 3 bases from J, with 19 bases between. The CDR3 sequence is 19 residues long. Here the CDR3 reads CASSVGGGAGQLYNSPLHF. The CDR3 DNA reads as TGTGCCAGCAGCGTAGGCGGGGGGGCAGGGCAACTCTATAATTCACCCCTCCACTTT.

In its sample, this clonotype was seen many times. In nucleotides, the CDR3 is TGTGCCAGCAGATCGGACGGTTTGAACACTGAAGCTTTCTTT. This encodes CASRSDGLNTEAFF. The V and J genes are TRBV12-3 or TRBV12-4 and TRBJ1-1, with D uncertain. CDR3 length equals 14 residues. V lost 6 bases to trimming and J lost 0 bases, with 11 bases between them.

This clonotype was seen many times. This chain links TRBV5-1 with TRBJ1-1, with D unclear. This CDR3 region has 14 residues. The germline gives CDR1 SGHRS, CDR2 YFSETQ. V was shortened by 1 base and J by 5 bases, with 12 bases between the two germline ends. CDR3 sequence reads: CASSLRGDGTEAFF. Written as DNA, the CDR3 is TGCGCCAGCAGCTTGCGCGGAGACGGAACTGAAGCTTTCTTT.

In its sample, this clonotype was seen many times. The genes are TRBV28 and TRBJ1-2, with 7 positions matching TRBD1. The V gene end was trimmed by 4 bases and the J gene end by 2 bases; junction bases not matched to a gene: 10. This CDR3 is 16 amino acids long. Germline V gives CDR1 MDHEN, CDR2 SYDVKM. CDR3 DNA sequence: TGTGCCAGCAGTTCGCCCACAGGGGACTCAAACTATGGCTACACCTTC. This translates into CASSSPTGDSNYGYTF.

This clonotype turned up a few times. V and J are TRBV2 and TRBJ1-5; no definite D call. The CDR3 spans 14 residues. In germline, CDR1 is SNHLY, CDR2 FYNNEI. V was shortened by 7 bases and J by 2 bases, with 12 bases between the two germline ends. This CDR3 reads CASKMKGGNQPQHF. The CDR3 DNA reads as TGTGCCAGCAAGATGAAGGGCGGCAATCAGCCCCAGCATTTT. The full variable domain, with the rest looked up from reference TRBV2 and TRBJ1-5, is EPEVTQTPSHQVTQMGQEVILRCVPISNHLYFYWYRQILGQKVEFLVSFYNNEISEKSEIFDDQFSVERPDGSNFTLKIRSTKLEDSAMYFCASKMKGGNQPQHFGDGTRLSIL.

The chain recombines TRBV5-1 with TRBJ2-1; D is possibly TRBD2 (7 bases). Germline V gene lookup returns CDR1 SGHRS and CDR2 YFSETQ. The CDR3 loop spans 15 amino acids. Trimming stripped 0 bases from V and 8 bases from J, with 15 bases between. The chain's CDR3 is CASSLARGQGDEQFF. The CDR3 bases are TGCGCCAGCAGCTTGGCGCGGGGGCAGGGTGATGAGCAGTTCTTC.

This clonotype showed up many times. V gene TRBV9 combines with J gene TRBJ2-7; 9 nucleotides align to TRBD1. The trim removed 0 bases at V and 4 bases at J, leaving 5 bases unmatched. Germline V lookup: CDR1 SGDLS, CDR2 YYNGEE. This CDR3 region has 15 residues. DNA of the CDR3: TGTGCCAGCAGCGTAGACACAGGGGGCCGGTACGAGCAGTACTTC. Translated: CASSVDTGGRYEQYF.

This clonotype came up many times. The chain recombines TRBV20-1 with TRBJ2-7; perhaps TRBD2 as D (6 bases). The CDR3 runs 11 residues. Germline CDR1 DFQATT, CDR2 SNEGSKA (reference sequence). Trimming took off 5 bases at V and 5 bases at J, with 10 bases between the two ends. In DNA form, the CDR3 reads TGCAGTGCTGGAGGGTCAAACGAGCAGTACTTC. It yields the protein CSAGGSNEQYF.

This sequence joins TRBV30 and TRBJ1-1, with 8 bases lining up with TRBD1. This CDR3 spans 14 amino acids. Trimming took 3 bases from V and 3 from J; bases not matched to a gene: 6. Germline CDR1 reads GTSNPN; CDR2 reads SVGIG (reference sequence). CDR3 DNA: TGTGCCTGGAGAAGCACAGGGGGTTACACTGAAGCTTTCTTT. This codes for CAWRSTGGYTEAFF.

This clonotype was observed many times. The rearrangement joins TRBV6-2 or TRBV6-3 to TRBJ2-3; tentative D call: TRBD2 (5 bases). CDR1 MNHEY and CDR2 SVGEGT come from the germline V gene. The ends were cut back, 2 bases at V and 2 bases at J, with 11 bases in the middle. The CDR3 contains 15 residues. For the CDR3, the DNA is TGTGCCAGCAGTTACACCGACTACTACACAGATACGCAGTATTTT. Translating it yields CASSYTDYYTDTQYF.

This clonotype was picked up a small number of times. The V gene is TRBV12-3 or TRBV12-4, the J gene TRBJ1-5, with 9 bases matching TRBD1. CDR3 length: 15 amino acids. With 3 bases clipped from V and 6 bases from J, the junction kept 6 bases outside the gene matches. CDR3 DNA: TGTGCCAGCAGTTTCGCGGGACAGGGTGCTCAGCCCCAGCATTTT. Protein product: CASSFAGQGAQPQHF.

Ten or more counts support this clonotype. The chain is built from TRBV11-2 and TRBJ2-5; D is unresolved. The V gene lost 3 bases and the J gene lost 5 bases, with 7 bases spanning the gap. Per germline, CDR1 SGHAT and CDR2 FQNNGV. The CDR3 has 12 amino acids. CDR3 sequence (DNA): TGTGCCAGCAGCTTCAGTCGGGAGACCCAGTACTTC. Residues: CASSFSRETQYF.

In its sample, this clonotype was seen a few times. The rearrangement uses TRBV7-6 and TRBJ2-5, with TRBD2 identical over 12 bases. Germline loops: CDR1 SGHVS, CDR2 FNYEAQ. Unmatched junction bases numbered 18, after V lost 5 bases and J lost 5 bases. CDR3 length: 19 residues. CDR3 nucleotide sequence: TGTGCCAGCAGCGCCGGGACAGGTTCGACTAGCGGGAGTTTGGAGACCCAGTACTTC. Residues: CASSAGTGSTSGSLETQYF.